Sequencing of this T cell receptor (beta chain) was carried out in a study of blood T cell repertoires in COVID-19. The CDR3 length is 17 residues. Recruitment covered under 25 US areas and drew participants whose ages spanned roughly 18 to 100 years. Assignment of participants to cohorts was predicated upon participant-reported clinical history. Original handling: The assay estimated nucleated cells by amplifying reference gene primers. TCRdb keeps only in-frame clones here, not all; method: immunoSEQ multiplex PCR. The D gene and trimming were derived from the DNA, and the V and J assignments and clone size from that table. This sample carries around 170,000 clones, under 90% of them seen once, and the ten largest clones take less than 15%.

The TCR was taken from a man aged 50 to 60 who had recovered from COVID-19. This chain links TRBV21-1 with TRBJ2-7; the table names TRBD1, a call not compared with the DNA. TRBV21-1 corresponds to a pseudogene. The source material was PBMCs or T cells enriched from blood (not recorded which). The DNA for the CDR3 is TGTGCCAGCAGCAAGGGTTGTCGGACAGGCCTAGACCACGAGCAGTACTTC. Its protein product is CASSKGCRTGLDHEQYF.